The sequence of this T cell receptor (beta chain) was determined in a study of T cell repertoires in cytomegalovirus infection. TCRdb used MiXCR to reprocess the reads, holding one entry per CDR3 protein. The table has fewer than 700,000 distinct CDR3 sequences, 20% to 25% seen once; the top ten hold less than 9.5%. Looked up from germline, CDR1 is SGDLS and CDR2 is YYNGEE. There are 13 residues in the CDR3. V gave up 3 bases and J gave up 5 bases, with 8 bases separating them. The sequence came from a human donor in good health (CMV status not recorded). Some clones in this sample may be carry-over from other donors' samples. The chain couples TRBV9 to TRBJ2-2, with unresolved D. The sample comprised CD8+ T cells from PBMCs. For the CDR3, the DNA is TGTGCCAGCAGCGGAACCTGGACCGGGGAGCTGTTTTTT. It translates to CASSGTWTGELFF.